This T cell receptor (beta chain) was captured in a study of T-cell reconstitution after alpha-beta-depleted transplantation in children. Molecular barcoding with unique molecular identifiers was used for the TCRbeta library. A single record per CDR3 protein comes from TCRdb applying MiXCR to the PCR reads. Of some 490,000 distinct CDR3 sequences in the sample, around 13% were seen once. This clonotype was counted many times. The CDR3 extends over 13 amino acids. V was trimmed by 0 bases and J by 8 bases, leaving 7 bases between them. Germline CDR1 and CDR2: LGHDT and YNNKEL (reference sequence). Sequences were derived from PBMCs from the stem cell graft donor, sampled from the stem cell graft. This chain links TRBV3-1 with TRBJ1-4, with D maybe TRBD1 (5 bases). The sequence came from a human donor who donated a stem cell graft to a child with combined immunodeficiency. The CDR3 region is CASSQDSGEKLFF. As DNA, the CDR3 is TGTGCCAGCAGCCAAGATTCAGGGGAAAAACTGTTTTTT.